Listed here are 30 T cell receptor beta chains from one sample, sequenced in a study of cytomegalovirus exposure and HLA in healthy donors. In the PCR, 60 Vbeta and 13 Jbeta primers were used. Data came from immunoSEQ multiplex PCR; TCRdb stores just in-frame clones and leaves some out. The table includes some 160,000 clones, around 77% detected once. Material for sequencing was PBMCs. The receptors derive from a woman in her twenties or thirties in good health and CMV-seronegative.

This clone was counted between two and nine times. This sequence joins TRBV7-3 and TRBJ1-1; D is ambiguous. Germline values: CDR1 SGHTA, CDR2 FQGTGA. V lost 4 bases and J lost 6, with 15 bases in between. The length of the CDR3 is 14 residues. For the CDR3, the DNA is TGTGCCAGCAGCTCGTCAGACCTCGCGGCTGAAGCTTTCTTT. Translated, it gives CASSSSDLAAEAFF. Looking up the rest from reference TRBV7-3 and TRBJ1-1 gives the full variable domain: GAGVSQTPSNKVTEKGKYVELRCDPISGHTALYWYRQSLGQGPEFLIYFQGTGAADDSGLPNDRFFAVRPEGSVSTLKIQRTERGDSAVYLCASSSSDLAAEAFFGQGTRLTVV.

This chain uses TRBV2 with TRBJ2-3, with D perhaps matching TRBD1 (6 bases). CDR1 is SNHLY, CDR2 FYNNEI, per germline. V lost 8 bases to trimming and J lost 2 bases, with 14 bases between them. The CDR3 totals 14 residues. In nucleotides, the CDR3 is TGTGCCAGCCAGGTTGACAGGCACACAGATACGCAGTATTTT. It codes for CASQVDRHTDTQYF.

The genes are TRBV5-1 and TRBJ2-1; maybe TRBD1 (6 bases). Deletions cut 3 bases from V and 1 base from J, with 11 bases between. Per germline, CDR1 SGHRS and CDR2 YFSETQ. CDR3 size: 15 residues. As DNA, the CDR3 is TGCGCCAGCAGCTCGCAGGGGAGTTCCTACAATGAGCAGTTCTTC. This sequence encodes CASSSQGSSYNEQFF.

This clone was recorded a few times. The V and J genes are TRBV7-2 and TRBJ2-2; D uncertain. V dropped 2 bases and J dropped 1 base, with 5 bases sitting between them. CDR1 is SGHTA, CDR2 FQGNSA, per germline. The CDR3 extends over 14 amino acids. Here the CDR3 reads CASSLYRNTGELFF. For the CDR3, the DNA is TGTGCCAGCAGCTTATACAGGAACACCGGGGAGCTGTTTTTT. Drawing the rest from reference TRBV7-2 and TRBJ2-2, the complete variable domain is GAGVSQSPSNKVTEKGKDVELRCDPISGHTALYWYRQSLGQGLEFLIYFQGNSAPDKSGLPSDRFSAERTGGSVSTLTIQRTQQEDSAVYLCASSLYRNTGELFFGEGSRLTVL.

The rearrangement joins TRBV18 to TRBJ1-5; D is unclear. CDR1 and CDR2 from the germline V gene are KGHSH and LQKENI. The CDR3 loop spans 13 amino acids. V dropped 5 bases and J dropped 0 bases, with 5 bases sitting between them. The CDR3: CASSRDSNQPQHF. The CDR3 region has the DNA TGTGCCAGCTCAAGAGATAGCAATCAGCCCCAGCATTTT.

V is TRBV9 and J is TRBJ2-7; D may be TRBD2 (6 bases). Germline V gene lookup returns CDR1 SGDLS and CDR2 YYNGEE. The CDR3 consists of 12 residues. V shed 3 bases and J shed 4 bases, with 8 bases lying between them. The CDR3 reads CASSGRGYEQYF. The CDR3 region has the DNA TGTGCCAGCAGCGGGCGGGGTTACGAGCAGTACTTC.

J is TRBJ2-1 and V is TRBV2; 7 nucleotides line up with TRBD1. The V segment lost 7 bases and the J segment 5 bases; nucleotides outside the gene matches: 11. CDR3 length: 15 residues. Germline CDR1 SNHLY, CDR2 FYNNEI. The CDR3 region is CASTSRTGINNEQFF. The CDR3 region has the DNA TGTGCCAGCACCTCAAGGACAGGTATAAACAATGAGCAGTTCTTC.

This chain joins TRBV30 and TRBJ1-5; D is unresolved. The V and J ends lost 8 bases and 7 bases respectively, with 18 bases between them. The CDR3 runs to 13 residues. Germline V gene data show CDR1 as GTSNPN and CDR2 as SVGIG (reference sequence). The CDR3 here is CAGSLGRSQPQHF. CDR3 sequence (DNA): TGTGCCGGGTCTCTAGGCCGTTCCCAGCCCCAGCATTTT.

The rearrangement joins TRBV4-3 to TRBJ1-1; perhaps TRBD1 as D (6 bases). V gave up 1 base and J gave up 0 bases, with 18 bases separating them. The CDR3 contains 18 residues. The germline V gene has CDR1 LGHNA and CDR2 YSLEER. The CDR3 spells CASSQVPGQGFMNTEAFF. The CDR3 DNA is TGCGCCAGCAGCCAAGTACCGGGACAAGGGTTTATGAACACTGAAGCTTTCTTT.

This sequence joins TRBV28 and TRBJ1-1; tentatively, D is TRBD1 (6 bases). The V end lost 4 bases, the J end lost 0 bases, and 9 bases lay between the germline ends. Germline V gene sequence: CDR1 MDHEN, CDR2 SYDVKM. The CDR3 consists of 14 residues. The CDR3 coding sequence is TGTGCCAGCAGTTGGACAGACCTGAACACTGAAGCTTTCTTT. It yields the protein CASSWTDLNTEAFF.

A note on this clone: An end of the junction does not agree with germline; a read error may underlie this. This chain joins TRBV11-1 and TRBJ2-7, with TRBD1 matching 7 bases. CDR1 SGHAT and CDR2 FQDESV come from the germline V gene (reference sequence). This CDR3 has 14 residues. CDR3 loop: CASNLQGFSYEQYF. The DNA for the CDR3 is TGTGCCAGCAACTTACAGGGGTTCTCCTACGAGCAGTACTTC.

V is TRBV30 and J is TRBJ1-1, with 9 bases matching TRBD1. Per the germline V gene, CDR1 is GTSNPN and CDR2 is SVGIG (reference sequence). The length of the CDR3 is 13 residues. Trimming took 5 bases from V and 11 from J; bases not matched to a gene: 12. As DNA, the CDR3 is TGTGCCTGGTCCGGGACAGGGAGGTTTTGGGCTTTCTTT. Amino acids: CAWSGTGRFWAFF. The complete variable domain, with remaining parts taken from reference TRBV30 and TRBJ1-1, reads SQTIHQWPATLVQPVGSPLSLECTVEGTSNPNLYWYRQAAGRGLQLLFYSVGIGQISSEVPQNLSASRPQDRQFILSSKKLLLSDSGFYLCAWSGTGRFWAFFGQGTRLTVV.

The V call is TRBV11-2, the J call TRBJ1-1; D is unresolved. Germline-derived CDR1 and CDR2 are SGHAT and FQNNGV. CDR3 length: 16 amino acids. Trimming shortened V by 5 bases and J by 2 bases, and 18 bases separated the two germline ends. The CDR3 nucleotides read TGTGCCAGCAGCGACCCTACGACGGGAAGAAACACTGAAGCTTTCTTT. Protein: CASSDPTTGRNTEAFF.

The gene calls are TRBV6-1 and TRBJ2-5; D might be TRBD1 (6 bases). V lost 6 bases and J 2 bases, leaving 10 bases between the germline ends. This CDR3 is 13 amino acids long. CDR1 and CDR2 (germline): MNHNS, SASEGT. DNA for the CDR3: TGTGCCAGCAGACCACAGGGTCAAGAGACCCAGTACTTC. This gives the protein CASRPQGQETQYF.

This clone came up once. This chain uses TRBV18 with TRBJ2-1, with 13 nucleotides matching TRBD2. The CDR3 runs 19 residues. V shed 6 bases, J shed 11 bases, and the junction held 22 bases outside the gene matches. The germline CDR1 and CDR2 sequences are KGHSH and LQKENI. The CDR3 loop is CASSDGYLRGLAGDPKQFF. The CDR3 region has the DNA TGTGCCAGCTCGGACGGATACCTTCGAGGACTAGCGGGAGACCCCAAGCAGTTCTTC.

CDR3 DNA sequence: TGTGCCAGCAGCTCGGGGGGTCAGGGCCAAGAGACCCAGTACTTC. This codes for CASSSGGQGQETQYF. The chain uses TRBV11-3 and TRBJ2-5, with TRBD2 matching 7 bases. In germline, CDR1 is SGHNT, CDR2 YENEEA. The CDR3 spans 15 residues. Germline trimming cut 4 bases from V and 1 base from J; bases unmatched to any gene: 6.

V is TRBV18 and J is TRBJ2-7; 10 nucleotides line up with TRBD1. The CDR3 has 15 residues. Trimming cost V 2 bases and J 3 bases; bases outside gene matches: 4. The germline V gene encodes CDR1 KGHSH and CDR2 LQKENI. The CDR3 DNA sequence: TGTGCCAGCTCACCATCCGGACAGGGGGTCTACGAGCAGTACTTC. Translation: CASSPSGQGVYEQYF.

The chain recombines TRBV9 with TRBJ2-2, with D perhaps TRBD2 (5 bases). V lost 3 bases to trimming and J lost 0 bases, with 9 bases between them. The germline V gene encodes CDR1 SGDLS and CDR2 YYNGEE. The CDR3 extends over 15 amino acids. CDR3 loop: CASSGGGSNTGELFF. The CDR3 nucleotides are TGTGCCAGCAGCGGAGGAGGATCGAACACCGGGGAGCTGTTTTTT.

This rearrangement joins TRBV10-1 to TRBJ2-5, with 10 bases that match TRBD2. There are 15 residues in the CDR3. Trimming removed 2 bases from V and 5 bases from J; junction bases left unmatched: 5. CDR1 WNHNN and CDR2 SYGVQD come from the germline V gene (reference sequence). CDR3 nucleotides: TGCGCCAGCAGTGAGGAGCGGGGGGGTTGGGAGACCCAGTACTTC. It is translated as CASSEERGGWETQYF.

The chain joins TRBV5-4 to TRBJ2-3, with D unclear. The ends were cut back, 4 bases at V and 5 bases at J, with 11 bases in the middle. The length of the CDR3 is 13 residues. Germline CDR1 is SGHNT and CDR2 is YYREEE (reference sequence). Here the CDR3 reads CASSPSSGDTQYF. DNA of the CDR3: TGTGCCAGCAGCCCTTCCTCCGGAGATACGCAGTATTTT.

On this clone itself: Its ends do not fully match the called genes, so a read error is possible. The rearrangement joins TRBV30 to TRBJ1-1; 9 positions match TRBD1. CDR3 length: 19 amino acids. CDR1 is GTSNPN and CDR2 is SVGIG in the germline V gene (reference sequence). The CDR3 sequence is CAWSFSSPRDRARYTDAFF. The CDR3 DNA follows: TGTGCCTGGAGTTTTTCTTCCCCCCGGGACAGGGCGAGGTACACTGACGCTTTCTTT.

V gene TRBV13 combines with J gene TRBJ2-2; D ambiguous. This CDR3 contains 12 residues. V was cut by 6 bases and J by 4 bases, with 6 bases left in between. Germline loops: CDR1 PRHDT, CDR2 FYEKMQ (reference sequence). CDR3 region: CASSSSTGELFF. In nucleotides, the CDR3 is TGTGCCAGCAGTTCCAGCACCGGGGAGCTGTTTTTT.

V is TRBV25-1 and J is TRBJ1-1, with 7 bases identical to TRBD1. CDR3 length: 15 amino acids. V dropped 8 bases and J dropped 3; count of bases not matched to a gene: 12. Germline V gene data show CDR1 as MGHDK and CDR2 as SYGVNS. CDR3 sequence reads: CASRPARGVYTEAFF. The DNA for the CDR3 is TGTGCCAGCCGTCCGGCCAGGGGGGTGTACACTGAAGCTTTCTTT.

The chain combines TRBV7-9 with TRBJ1-6; D gene unclear. V shed 7 bases and J shed 8 bases, with 9 bases lying between them. This CDR3 spans 12 amino acids. From germline, CDR1 is SEHNR and CDR2 FQNEAQ (reference sequence). CDR3 DNA sequence: TGTGCCAGCAAGCGCGATCATTCACCCCTCCACTTT. Its protein is CASKRDHSPLHF.

This sequence joins TRBV29-1 and TRBJ2-5; 12 bases are shared with TRBD2. This CDR3 is 18 amino acids long. The V gene's germline CDR1 is SQVTM and CDR2 ANQGSEA. The junction had 17 bases not matched to a gene; V was cut back by 4 bases and J by 5 bases. In nucleotides, the CDR3 is TGCAGCGTTGGGATCAGACTAGCGGGAGACTCCGGGTTGGAGACCCAGTACTTC. This gives the protein CSVGIRLAGDSGLETQYF.

This clone was detected only a few times. CDR3 sequence: CASSIRDRGTEAFF. The CDR3 nucleotides are TGTGCCAGCAGCATCCGGGACAGGGGGACTGAAGCTTTCTTT. The genes are TRBV5-4 and TRBJ1-1; 11 nucleotides match TRBD1. Germline lookup yields CDR1 SGHNT and CDR2 YYREEE (reference sequence). V trimming: 4 bases; J trimming: 5 bases; junction bases outside the gene matches: 4. The CDR3 spans 14 residues.

This clone turned up a few times. J is TRBJ2-3 and V is TRBV4-2, with no clear D. The germline V gene encodes CDR1 LGHNA and CDR2 YNFKEQ. V lost 1 base, J lost 6 bases, and 11 bases lay in between. This CDR3 has 14 residues. In nucleotides, the CDR3 is TGTGCCAGCAGCCAAGCGCGGCACGAGGATACGCAGTATTTT. Protein sequence: CASSQARHEDTQYF.

There are many counts of this clone. J is TRBJ2-5 and V is TRBV5-1; maybe TRBD2 (5 bases). The CDR3 contains 12 residues. V lost 4 bases, J lost 2 bases, and 6 bases lay in between. The germline V gene encodes CDR1 SGHRS and CDR2 YFSETQ. CDR3 amino acids: CASSRGQETQYF. The CDR3 DNA reads TGCGCCAGCAGCCGGGGACAAGAGACCCAGTACTTC.

The chain recombines TRBV30 with TRBJ1-2, with 10 bases matching TRBD1. J lost 8 bases, V lost 3 bases, and 6 bases had no gene match. CDR3 length equals 13 residues. From germline, CDR1 is GTSNPN and CDR2 SVGIG (reference sequence). CDR3 bases: TGTGCCTGGAGCCGCGGGACAGGGGACGGCTACACCTTC. Protein product: CAWSRGTGDGYTF.

The chain employs TRBV5-4 and TRBJ2-1; possibly TRBD2 for D (5 bases). CDR1 and CDR2 from the germline V gene are SGHNT and YYREEE (reference sequence). Trimming left V 0 bases short and J 11 bases short, with 9 bases between. There are 12 residues in the CDR3. The CDR3 sequence is CASSLARGQQFF. CDR3 coding DNA: TGTGCCAGCAGCTTGGCCCGAGGGCAGCAGTTCTTC.